These T cell receptor beta chains were read from a single sample in a study of Tregs in tolerant kidney transplant recipients. Data came from immunoSEQ multiplex PCR; TCRdb stores just in-frame clones and leaves some out. The sample carries 200,000 to 300,000 clones, roughly 84% recorded once. Sequences were obtained from CD4+ T cells from blood. The receptors were sampled from a human donor in good health. The CDR3 runs from the conserved cysteine through the conserved F or W. Fields, in order: V gene, J gene, D gene, clone size, CDR3 DNA, CDR3 protein. A D gene is named only where the DNA matches it firmly. Only part of the rows carry a size: once, few, many, or a class if the clone is expanded.

v_gene: TRBV6-5
j_gene: TRBJ2-7
d_gene: TRBD2
abundance: once
CDR3nt: TGTGCCAGCAGTTATGGACTAGCCGCGGAGGAGCAGTACTTC
CDR3aa: CASSYGLAAEEQYF

v_gene: TRBV6-5
j_gene: TRBJ2-6
d_gene: -
abundance: -
CDR3nt: TGTGCCAGCAGTTACAGGCAGGGATCTGGGGCCAACGTCCTGACTTTC
CDR3aa: CASSYRQGSGANVLTF

v_gene: TRBV7-9
j_gene: TRBJ1-6
d_gene: -
abundance: -
CDR3nt: TGTGCCAGCAGCTTCGGCCTACAGGGATACAATTCACCCCTCCACTTT
CDR3aa: CASSFGLQGYNSPLHF

v_gene: TRBV6-1
j_gene: TRBJ1-4
d_gene: -
abundance: -
CDR3nt: TGTGCCAGCAGTGAAGATCTAGGGAGGGGTGAAAAACTGTTTTTT
CDR3aa: CASSEDLGRGEKLFF

v_gene: TRBV13
j_gene: TRBJ2-7
d_gene: TRBD1
abundance: -
CDR3nt: TGTGCCAGCAGCCCAGGGACAGGGGGCACGTACGAGCAGTACTTC
CDR3aa: CASSPGTGGTYEQYF

v_gene: TRBV7-9
j_gene: TRBJ1-2
d_gene: TRBD1
abundance: -
CDR3nt: TGTGCCAGCAGCCAAGATGGCCTCGGGACAGGGATCTATGGCTACACCTTC
CDR3aa: CASSQDGLGTGIYGYTF

v_gene: TRBV2
j_gene: TRBJ1-2
d_gene: TRBD1
abundance: -
CDR3nt: TGTGCCAGCGGCCCGGGACAGAGCGTTAGTGGTGGCTACACCTTC
CDR3aa: CASGPGQSVSGGYTF

v_gene: TRBV29-1
j_gene: TRBJ2-5
d_gene: TRBD1
abundance: few
CDR3nt: TGCAGCGTGGAGGGACAGGGAGTTGTAGAGACCCAGTACTTC
CDR3aa: CSVEGQGVVETQYF

v_gene: TRBV15
j_gene: TRBJ2-7
d_gene: -
abundance: -
CDR3nt: TGTGCCACCAGCAGGGGGTCCTACGAGCAGTACTTC
CDR3aa: CATSRGSYEQYF

v_gene: TRBV28
j_gene: TRBJ2-5
d_gene: -
abundance: -
CDR3nt: TGTGCCAGCAGTCCAGCGGGACAGTACCAAGAGACCCAGTACTTC
CDR3aa: CASSPAGQYQETQYF

v_gene: TRBV7-8
j_gene: TRBJ2-1
d_gene: TRBD1
abundance: -
CDR3nt: TGTGCCAGCAGCGAAACAGGGGGCCGGTGGAACCATGAGCAGTTCTTC
CDR3aa: CASSETGGRWNHEQFF

v_gene: TRBV27
j_gene: TRBJ1-3
d_gene: -
abundance: -
CDR3nt: TGTGCCAGCAGTTTATCGCGAGGGGGAGACACCATATATTTT
CDR3aa: CASSLSRGGDTIYF

v_gene: TRBV4-2
j_gene: TRBJ1-1
d_gene: -
abundance: -
CDR3nt: TGTGCCAGCAGCCAAGGGGTGAGAACACCAGAAAACACTGAAGCTTTCTTT
CDR3aa: CASSQGVRTPENTEAFF

v_gene: TRBV7-9
j_gene: TRBJ1-1
d_gene: -
abundance: -
CDR3nt: TGTGCCAGCAGCCCGGTAATTGGTGCTGAAGCTTTCTTT
CDR3aa: CASSPVIGAEAFF

v_gene: TRBV9
j_gene: TRBJ2-1
d_gene: -
abundance: -
CDR3nt: TGTGCCAGCAGCGTAGGCCGGAGAAATGAGCAGTTCTTC
CDR3aa: CASSVGRRNEQFF

v_gene: TRBV19
j_gene: TRBJ2-5
d_gene: -
abundance: -
CDR3nt: TGTGCCAGTAGTCGACAGGCCCAAGAGACCCAGTACTTC
CDR3aa: CASSRQAQETQYF

v_gene: TRBV29-1
j_gene: TRBJ1-1
d_gene: TRBD1
abundance: -
CDR3nt: TGCAGCGCTGGGGACAGTGGGGCTTTCTTT
CDR3aa: CSAGDSGAFF

v_gene: TRBV2
j_gene: TRBJ2-1
d_gene: -
abundance: -
CDR3nt: TGTGCCAGCAGCAACAGGGTCGGTGAGCAGTTCTTC
CDR3aa: CASSNRVGEQFF

v_gene: TRBV19
j_gene: TRBJ2-1
d_gene: TRBD1
abundance: -
CDR3nt: TGTGCCAGTAGGCGTGGAGACAGGGGCGTCTACAATGAGCAGTTCTTC
CDR3aa: CASRRGDRGVYNEQFF

v_gene: TRBV11-1
j_gene: TRBJ2-2
d_gene: -
abundance: -
CDR3nt: TGTGCCAGCAGCCACCGGCATGGGGCGTCGGGCGGGGAGCTGTTTTTT
CDR3aa: CASSHRHGASGGELFF

v_gene: TRBV25-1
j_gene: TRBJ2-1
d_gene: -
abundance: -
CDR3nt: TGTGCCAGCAGTGAATATGAACGGTCAGGGGATGAGCAGTTCTTC
CDR3aa: CASSEYERSGDEQFF

v_gene: TRBV5-1
j_gene: TRBJ2-3
d_gene: TRBD2
abundance: -
CDR3nt: TGCGCCAGCAGCCCGTTAGCGGGATCAACAGATACGCAGTATTTT
CDR3aa: CASSPLAGSTDTQYF

v_gene: TRBV5-1
j_gene: TRBJ2-6
d_gene: -
abundance: once
CDR3nt: TGCGCCAGCAGCTTTACTGGGGCCAACGTCCTGACTTTC
CDR3aa: CASSFTGANVLTF

v_gene: TRBV4-2
j_gene: TRBJ2-3
d_gene: TRBD2
abundance: few
CDR3nt: TGTGCCAGCAGCCAAGACCCCGGGGGGGATACGCAGTATTTT
CDR3aa: CASSQDPGGDTQYF

v_gene: TRBV7-9
j_gene: TRBJ2-7
d_gene: -
abundance: -
CDR3nt: TGTGCCAGCAGCCCCAGCAGGGGCCCCTACGAGCAGTACTTC
CDR3aa: CASSPSRGPYEQYF

v_gene: TRBV21-1
j_gene: TRBJ2-7
d_gene: -
abundance: -
CDR3nt: TGTGCCAGCAGCTCAACGCGAGGGATAGGGTCCTACGAGCAGTACTTC
CDR3aa: CASSSTRGIGSYEQYF

v_gene: TRBV6-5
j_gene: TRBJ2-7
d_gene: -
abundance: -
CDR3nt: TGTGCCAGCACAACCGTCGGAGCTGGGGCTGGCGAGCAGTACTTC
CDR3aa: CASTTVGAGAGEQYF

v_gene: TRBV6-5
j_gene: TRBJ1-4
d_gene: -
abundance: -
CDR3nt: TGTGCCAGCAGTTACTCAGGGGCGGCAACTAATGAAAAACTGTTTTTT
CDR3aa: CASSYSGAATNEKLFF

v_gene: TRBV30
j_gene: TRBJ1-6
d_gene: TRBD1
abundance: once
CDR3nt: TGTGCCTGGAGGGGGACAGGGTTCAATTCACCCCTCCACTTT
CDR3aa: CAWRGTGFNSPLHF

v_gene: TRBV29-1
j_gene: TRBJ2-7
d_gene: -
abundance: -
CDR3nt: TGCAGCGTTGAAGACTGGGACGGGAGCAACTACGAGCAGTACTTC
CDR3aa: CSVEDWDGSNYEQYF

v_gene: TRBV2
j_gene: TRBJ1-4
d_gene: TRBD1
abundance: -
CDR3nt: TGTGCCAGCCACAGGGGAGGTAATGAAAAACTGTTTTTT
CDR3aa: CASHRGGNEKLFF

v_gene: TRBV18
j_gene: TRBJ2-3
d_gene: TRBD2
abundance: -
CDR3nt: TGTGCCAGCGGCGGGGGGCCTTATAGCACAGATACGCAGTATTTT
CDR3aa: CASGGGPYSTDTQYF

v_gene: TRBV7-8
j_gene: TRBJ1-2
d_gene: TRBD1
abundance: -
CDR3nt: TGTGCCAGCAGCTTCCGGACAGGGGGCGACTATGGCTACACCTTC
CDR3aa: CASSFRTGGDYGYTF

v_gene: TRBV30
j_gene: TRBJ1-1
d_gene: -
abundance: -
CDR3nt: TGTGCCTGGAGTGTTCAGGGGAACACTGAAGCTTTCTTT
CDR3aa: CAWSVQGNTEAFF

v_gene: TRBV19
j_gene: TRBJ1-6
d_gene: -
abundance: -
CDR3nt: TGTGCCAGTAGTACCCGACAGGAGAATTCACCCCTCCACTTT
CDR3aa: CASSTRQENSPLHF

v_gene: TRBV6-1
j_gene: TRBJ1-5
d_gene: TRBD1
abundance: -
CDR3nt: TGTGCCAGCAGTGCGGGACAGATAGTTAATCAGCCCCAGCATTTT
CDR3aa: CASSAGQIVNQPQHF

v_gene: TRBV7-3
j_gene: TRBJ2-1
d_gene: -
abundance: few
CDR3nt: TGTGCCAGCAGCTCCCTCCGGGGGCCAAACTACAATGAGCAGTTCTTC
CDR3aa: CASSSLRGPNYNEQFF

v_gene: TRBV7-8
j_gene: TRBJ1-2
d_gene: -
abundance: -
CDR3nt: TGTGCCAGCAGCTTAGCGTGGGAGCCCGTAAACTATGGCTACACCTTC
CDR3aa: CASSLAWEPVNYGYTF

v_gene: TRBV6-5
j_gene: TRBJ1-1
d_gene: -
abundance: -
CDR3nt: TGTGCCAGCAGTTACGAAGGGGGGGGTGAAGCTTTCTTT
CDR3aa: CASSYEGGGEAFF

v_gene: TRBV14
j_gene: TRBJ1-2
d_gene: TRBD1
abundance: -
CDR3nt: TGTGCCAGCAGCCAAAATCTTAAGAGGGGGCGCGCTGGCTACACCTTC
CDR3aa: CASSQNLKRGRAGYTF

v_gene: TRBV5-1
j_gene: TRBJ2-1
d_gene: -
abundance: -
CDR3nt: TGCGCCAGCAGCACCGACACCAGGGTCTACAATGAGCAGTTCTTC
CDR3aa: CASSTDTRVYNEQFF

v_gene: TRBV7-9
j_gene: TRBJ1-5
d_gene: -
abundance: -
CDR3nt: TGTGCCAGCAGCTATTATCGGGGGGGCTCTGGCAATCAGCCCCAGCATTTT
CDR3aa: CASSYYRGGSGNQPQHF

v_gene: TRBV19
j_gene: TRBJ2-6
d_gene: TRBD1
abundance: -
CDR3nt: TGTGCCAGCGGTACTGGACAGGGGGCGTCTGGGGCCAACGTCCTGACTTTC
CDR3aa: CASGTGQGASGANVLTF

v_gene: TRBV7-2
j_gene: TRBJ2-5
d_gene: TRBD1
abundance: -
CDR3nt: TGTGCCAGCAGCTACAGGGGATCAGGAGAGACCCAGTACTTC
CDR3aa: CASSYRGSGETQYF

v_gene: TRBV7-2
j_gene: TRBJ1-2
d_gene: -
abundance: -
CDR3nt: TGTGCCAGCAGCTCTCTCCCCGGGGCCTATGGCTACACCTTC
CDR3aa: CASSSLPGAYGYTF

v_gene: TRBV6-6
j_gene: TRBJ2-7
d_gene: TRBD2
abundance: -
CDR3nt: TGTGCCAGCAGACCCTCGCGAAGCGGGAATTCCTACGAGCAGTACTTC
CDR3aa: CASRPSRSGNSYEQYF

v_gene: TRBV19
j_gene: TRBJ1-3
d_gene: -
abundance: -
CDR3nt: TGTGCCACCCGACAGGTCTCCTCTGGAAACACCATATATTTT
CDR3aa: CATRQVSSGNTIYF

v_gene: TRBV6-5
j_gene: TRBJ2-1
d_gene: -
abundance: -
CDR3nt: TGTGCCAGCAGCCCGGACCGTAGCTCCTACAATGAGCAGTTCTTC
CDR3aa: CASSPDRSSYNEQFF

v_gene: TRBV7-6
j_gene: TRBJ1-4
d_gene: -
abundance: -
CDR3nt: TGTGCCAGCAGCTTAGCGAATTTGGAGCCTGAAAAACTGTTTTTT
CDR3aa: CASSLANLEPEKLFF

v_gene: TRBV5-1
j_gene: TRBJ1-1
d_gene: -
abundance: -
CDR3nt: TGCGCCAGCAGCTTGAAGGACGGGAGCACTGAAGCTTTCTTT
CDR3aa: CASSLKDGSTEAFF

v_gene: TRBV5-1
j_gene: TRBJ2-3
d_gene: -
abundance: once
CDR3nt: TGCGCCAGCAGCTTGGCAGTTGCGAGGGCAGATACGCAGTATTTT
CDR3aa: CASSLAVARADTQYF

v_gene: TRBV10-3
j_gene: TRBJ2-1
d_gene: TRBD2
abundance: -
CDR3nt: TGTGCCATCAGAGCAGTTAGCGGGATTCCAAATGAGCAGTTCTTC
CDR3aa: CAIRAVSGIPNEQFF

v_gene: TRBV11-3
j_gene: TRBJ2-2
d_gene: TRBD2
abundance: once
CDR3nt: TGTGCCAGCAGCTTAGACTTTGGCGGGGGGCCTTACACCGGGGAGCTGTTTTTT
CDR3aa: CASSLDFGGGPYTGELFF